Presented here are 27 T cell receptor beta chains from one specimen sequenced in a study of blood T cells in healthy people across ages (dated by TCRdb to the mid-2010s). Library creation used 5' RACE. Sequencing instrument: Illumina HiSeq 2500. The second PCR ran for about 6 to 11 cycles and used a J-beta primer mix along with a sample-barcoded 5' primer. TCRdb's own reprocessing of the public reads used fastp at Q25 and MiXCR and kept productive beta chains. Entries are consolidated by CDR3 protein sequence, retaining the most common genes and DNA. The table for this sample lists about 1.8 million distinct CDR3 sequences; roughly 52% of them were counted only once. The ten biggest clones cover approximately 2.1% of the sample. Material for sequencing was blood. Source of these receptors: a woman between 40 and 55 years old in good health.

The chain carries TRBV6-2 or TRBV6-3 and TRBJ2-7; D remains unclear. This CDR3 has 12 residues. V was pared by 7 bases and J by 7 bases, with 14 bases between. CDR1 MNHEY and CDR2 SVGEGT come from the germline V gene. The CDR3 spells CASTTFRGEQYF. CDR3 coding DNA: TGTGCCAGCACAACGTTCCGTGGAGAGCAGTACTTC.

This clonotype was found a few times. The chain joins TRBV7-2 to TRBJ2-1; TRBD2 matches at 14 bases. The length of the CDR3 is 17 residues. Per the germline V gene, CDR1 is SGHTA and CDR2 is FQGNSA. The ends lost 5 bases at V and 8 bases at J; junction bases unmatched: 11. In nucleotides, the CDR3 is TGTGCCAGCAGCCTCAGACTAGCGGGGGGGCTGGGGGATGAGCAGTTCTTC. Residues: CASSLRLAGGLGDEQFF.

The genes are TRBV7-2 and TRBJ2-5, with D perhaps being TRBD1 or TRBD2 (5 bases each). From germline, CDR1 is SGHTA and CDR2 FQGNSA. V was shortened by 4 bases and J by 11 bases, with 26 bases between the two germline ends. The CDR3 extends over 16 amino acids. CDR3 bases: TGTGCCAGCAGCTCTCAGGGACCTATTGCGGTCAATGAGCAGTACTTC. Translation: CASSSQGPIAVNEQYF.

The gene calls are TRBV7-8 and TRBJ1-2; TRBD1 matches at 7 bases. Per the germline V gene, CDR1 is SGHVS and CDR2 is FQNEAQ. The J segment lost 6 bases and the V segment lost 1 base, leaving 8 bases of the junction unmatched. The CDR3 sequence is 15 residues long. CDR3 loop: CASSLGGGGWDGYTF. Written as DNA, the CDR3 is TGTGCCAGCAGCTTAGGAGGGGGCGGTTGGGATGGCTACACCTTC.

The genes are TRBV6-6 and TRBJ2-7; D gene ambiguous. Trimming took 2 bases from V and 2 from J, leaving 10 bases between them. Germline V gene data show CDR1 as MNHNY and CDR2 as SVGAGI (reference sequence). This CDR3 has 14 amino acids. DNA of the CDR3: TGTGCCAGCAGTTACGGTCGGGCAACCTACGAGCAGTACTTC. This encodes CASSYGRATYEQYF.

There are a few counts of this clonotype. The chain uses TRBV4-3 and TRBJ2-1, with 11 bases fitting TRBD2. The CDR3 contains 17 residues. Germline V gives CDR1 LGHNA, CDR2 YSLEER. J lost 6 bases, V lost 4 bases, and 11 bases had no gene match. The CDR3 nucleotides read TGCGCCAGCAGCCGTTCTTTAGCGGGGGGGCCAGTCAATGAGCAGTTCTTC. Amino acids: CASSRSLAGGPVNEQFF.

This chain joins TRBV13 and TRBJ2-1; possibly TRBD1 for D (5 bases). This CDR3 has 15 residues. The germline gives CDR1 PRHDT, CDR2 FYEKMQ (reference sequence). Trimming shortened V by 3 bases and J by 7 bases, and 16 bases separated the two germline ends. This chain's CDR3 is CASSFQRTPGNEQFF. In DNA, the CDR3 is TGTGCCAGCAGCTTTCAGAGGACACCTGGGAATGAGCAGTTCTTC.

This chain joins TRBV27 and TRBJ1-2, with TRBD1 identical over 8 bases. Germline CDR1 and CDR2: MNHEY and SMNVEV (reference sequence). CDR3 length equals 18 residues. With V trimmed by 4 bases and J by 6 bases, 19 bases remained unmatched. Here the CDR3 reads CASSSPTPGQGRSDGYTF. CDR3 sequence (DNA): TGTGCCAGCAGTTCCCCGACACCCGGACAGGGAAGGTCGGATGGCTACACCTTC.

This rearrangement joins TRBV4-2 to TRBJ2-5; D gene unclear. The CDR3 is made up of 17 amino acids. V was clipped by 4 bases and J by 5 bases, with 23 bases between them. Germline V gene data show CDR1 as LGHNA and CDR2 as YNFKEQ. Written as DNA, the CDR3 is TGTGCCAGCAGCCCGTCTGCGGTTCGAGGATCCGGTGAGACCCAGTACTTC. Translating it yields CASSPSAVRGSGETQYF.

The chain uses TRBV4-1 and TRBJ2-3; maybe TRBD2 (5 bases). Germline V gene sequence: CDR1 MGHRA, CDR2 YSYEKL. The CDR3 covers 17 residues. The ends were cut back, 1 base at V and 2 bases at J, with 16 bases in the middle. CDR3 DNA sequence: TGCGCCAGCAGCCAAGCCGTCGGACTTGCTATCACAGATACGCAGTATTTT. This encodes CASSQAVGLAITDTQYF.

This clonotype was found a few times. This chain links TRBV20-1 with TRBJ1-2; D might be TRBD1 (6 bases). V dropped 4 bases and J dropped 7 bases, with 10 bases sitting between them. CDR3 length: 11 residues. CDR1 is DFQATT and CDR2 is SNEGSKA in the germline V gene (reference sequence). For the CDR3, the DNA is TGCAGTGCTAATAGGGGGACTGGCTACACCTTC. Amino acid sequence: CSANRGTGYTF.

The CDR3 protein is CASSEDIGSELFF. In DNA, the CDR3 is TGTGCCAGCAGTGAAGACATCGGATCGGAGCTGTTTTTT. The rearrangement joins TRBV2 to TRBJ2-2; D ambiguous. The CDR3 length is 13 residues. With 1 base removed from V and 10 bases from J, the gap between germline ends came to 10 bases. Germline CDR1 and CDR2: SNHLY and FYNNEI.

For the CDR3, the DNA is TGTGCCAGCCGGAACCTTAAGGGTGGTGAAAAACTGTTTTTT. Its protein product is CASRNLKGGEKLFF. The chain recombines TRBV27 with TRBJ1-4; D ambiguous. This CDR3 region has 14 residues. Trimming removed 8 bases at V and 7 bases at J, with 17 bases between. Germline lookup yields CDR1 MNHEY and CDR2 SMNVEV (reference sequence).

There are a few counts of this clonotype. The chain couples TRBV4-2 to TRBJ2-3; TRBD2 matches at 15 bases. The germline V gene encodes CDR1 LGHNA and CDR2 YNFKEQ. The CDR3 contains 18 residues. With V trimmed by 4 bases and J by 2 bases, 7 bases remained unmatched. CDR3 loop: CASSPGLAGGRNTDTQYF. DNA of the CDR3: TGTGCCAGCAGCCCCGGACTAGCGGGGGGGAGAAACACAGATACGCAGTATTTT.

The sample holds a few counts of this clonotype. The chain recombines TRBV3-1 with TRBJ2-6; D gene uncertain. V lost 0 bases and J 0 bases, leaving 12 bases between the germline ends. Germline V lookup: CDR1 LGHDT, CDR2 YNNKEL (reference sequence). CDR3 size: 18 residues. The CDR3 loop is CASSQDRGLSSGANVLTF. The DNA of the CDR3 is TGTGCCAGCAGCCAAGATCGAGGTCTAAGCTCTGGGGCCAACGTCCTGACTTTC.

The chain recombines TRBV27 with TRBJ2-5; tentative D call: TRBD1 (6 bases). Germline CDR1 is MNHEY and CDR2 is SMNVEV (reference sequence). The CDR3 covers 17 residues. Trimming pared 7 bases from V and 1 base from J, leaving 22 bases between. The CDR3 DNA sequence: TGTGCCAGCAAATCTTACCTTTACGACAGGCCCCAAGAGACCCAGTACTTC. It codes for CASKSYLYDRPQETQYF.

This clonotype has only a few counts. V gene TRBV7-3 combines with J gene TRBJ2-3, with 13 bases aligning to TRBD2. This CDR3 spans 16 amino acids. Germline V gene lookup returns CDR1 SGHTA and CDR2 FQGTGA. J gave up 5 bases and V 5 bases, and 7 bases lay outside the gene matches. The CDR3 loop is CASSPRTSGGEDTQYF. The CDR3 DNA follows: TGTGCCAGCAGCCCCCGGACTAGCGGGGGTGAAGATACGCAGTATTTT. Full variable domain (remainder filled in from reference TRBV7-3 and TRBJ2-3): GAGVSQTPSNKVTEKGKYVELRCDPISGHTALYWYRQSLGQGPEFLIYFQGTGAADDSGLPNDRFFAVRPEGSVSTLKIQRTERGDSAVYLCASSPRTSGGEDTQYFGPGTRLTVL.

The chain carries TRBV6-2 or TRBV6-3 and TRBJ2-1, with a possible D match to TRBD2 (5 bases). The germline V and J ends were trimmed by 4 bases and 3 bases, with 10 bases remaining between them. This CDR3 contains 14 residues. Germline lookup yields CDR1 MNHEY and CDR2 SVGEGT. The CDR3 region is CASSSKRYYNEQFF. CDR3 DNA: TGTGCCAGCAGTTCAAAGCGGTACTACAATGAGCAGTTCTTC.

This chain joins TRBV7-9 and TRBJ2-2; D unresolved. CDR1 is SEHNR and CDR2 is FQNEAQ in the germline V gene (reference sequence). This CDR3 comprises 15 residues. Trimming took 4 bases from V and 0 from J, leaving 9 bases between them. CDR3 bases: TGTGCCAGCAGCTCCGACCCAGCGAACACCGGGGAGCTGTTTTTT. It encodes CASSSDPANTGELFF.

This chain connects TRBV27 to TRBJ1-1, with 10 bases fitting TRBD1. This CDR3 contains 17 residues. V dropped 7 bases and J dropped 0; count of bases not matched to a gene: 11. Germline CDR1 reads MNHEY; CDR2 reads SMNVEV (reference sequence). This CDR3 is CASNRLGTGAMNTEAFF. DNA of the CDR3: TGTGCCAGCAATAGACTCGGGACAGGGGCCATGAACACTGAAGCTTTCTTT.

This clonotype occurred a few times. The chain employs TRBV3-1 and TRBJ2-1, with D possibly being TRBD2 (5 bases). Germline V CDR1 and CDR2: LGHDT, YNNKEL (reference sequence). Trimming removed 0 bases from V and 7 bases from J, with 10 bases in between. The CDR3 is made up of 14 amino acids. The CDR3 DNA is TGTGCCAGCAGCCAAGATCGGGGATGGAATGAGCAGTTCTTC. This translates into CASSQDRGWNEQFF.

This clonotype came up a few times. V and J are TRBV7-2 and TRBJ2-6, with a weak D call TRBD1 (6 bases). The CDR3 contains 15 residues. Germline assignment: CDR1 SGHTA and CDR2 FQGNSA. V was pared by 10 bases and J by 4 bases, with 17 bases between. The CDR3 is CATYRVPLGANVLTF. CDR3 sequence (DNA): TGTGCCACATACAGGGTTCCCTTAGGGGCCAACGTCCTGACTTTC.

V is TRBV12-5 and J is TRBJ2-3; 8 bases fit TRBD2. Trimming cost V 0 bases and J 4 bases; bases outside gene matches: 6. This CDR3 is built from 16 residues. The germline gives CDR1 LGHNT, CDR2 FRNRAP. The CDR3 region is CASGLVTGGAPDTQYF. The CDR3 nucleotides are TGTGCTAGTGGTTTGGTAACGGGGGGGGCCCCAGATACGCAGTATTTT.

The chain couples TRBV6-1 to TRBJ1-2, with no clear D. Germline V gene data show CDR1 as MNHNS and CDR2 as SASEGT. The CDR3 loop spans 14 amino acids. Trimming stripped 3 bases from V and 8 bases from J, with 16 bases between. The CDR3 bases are TGTGCCAGCAGTGAGTCGGGCGGAAACGAGGGCTACACCTTC. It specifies CASSESGGNEGYTF.

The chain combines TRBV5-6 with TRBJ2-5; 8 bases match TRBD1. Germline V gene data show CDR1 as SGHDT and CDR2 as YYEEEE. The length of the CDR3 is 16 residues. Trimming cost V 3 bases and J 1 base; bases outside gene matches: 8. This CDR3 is CASSWARGLTQETQYF. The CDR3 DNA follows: TGTGCCAGCAGCTGGGCCAGGGGGCTGACCCAAGAGACCCAGTACTTC.

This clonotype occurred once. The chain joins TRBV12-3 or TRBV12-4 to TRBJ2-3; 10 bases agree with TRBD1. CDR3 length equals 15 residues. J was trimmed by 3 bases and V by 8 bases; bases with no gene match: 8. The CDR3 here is CASGRTGGETDTQYF. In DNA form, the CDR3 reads TGTGCCAGCGGCAGGACAGGGGGGGAAACAGATACGCAGTATTTT.

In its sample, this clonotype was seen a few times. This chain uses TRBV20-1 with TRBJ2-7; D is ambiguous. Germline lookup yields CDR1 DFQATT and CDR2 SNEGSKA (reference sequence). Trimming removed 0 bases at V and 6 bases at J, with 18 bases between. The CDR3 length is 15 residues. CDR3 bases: TGCAGTGCTAGAGATCTGCCCATAGGTTCGCGCGAGCAGTACTTC. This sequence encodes CSARDLPIGSREQYF.